This T cell receptor beta chain is from a study of T cells in Graves' hyperthyroidism and ophthalmopathy. Study at large: Before any treatment, at initial diagnosis, peripheral blood was collected.

The ends lost 0 bases at V and 3 bases at J; junction bases unmatched: 6. Per germline, CDR1 SGDLS and CDR2 YYNGEE. CDR3 length: 15 residues. In the ophthalmopathy cohort, Clinical Activity Score was at least 3, NOSPECS grade at least 4, and duration under 3 months. Researchers took RNA transcripts and amplified the TCR beta CDR3 regions from them. In the first-round RT-PCR of the TCR CDR3, the HTBI primer set was used. TCRdb analysed the multiplex PCR reads with MiXCR anew, one entry per CDR3 protein. This table has hundreds of thousands of distinct CDR3 sequences, nearly 20% appearing once. The clonotype originates from a man aged 35-49 years with Graves' ophthalmopathy. The V gene is TRBV9, the J gene TRBJ2-7; TRBD2 matches at 7 bases. The sequenced material came from blood. The CDR3 nucleotides read TGTGCCAGCAGCGTAGGGGCTAGCGGCGACTACGAGCAGTACTTC. This gives the protein CASSVGASGDYEQYF.